This TCR beta chain was identified during a study of blood T cell repertoires in COVID-19. Libraries were prepared by immunoSEQ multiplex PCR; TCRdb keeps only in-frame clonotypes and omits some of them. Counted here are roughly 280,000 clones, more than 80% occurring once; the ten biggest clones make up about 2.2%. Membership in each cohort depended on participant-reported clinical history. Germline loops: CDR1 SGHRS, CDR2 YFSETQ. With 0 bases removed from V and 8 bases from J, the gap between germline ends came to 8 bases. The CDR3 is made up of 12 amino acids. The sample comprised PBMCs or T cells enriched from blood (not recorded which). The receptor was isolated from a woman under 30 who had recovered from COVID-19. The V call is TRBV5-1, the J call TRBJ1-2; no firm D call. This CDR3 is CASSLGVLGYTF. The CDR3, as DNA: TGCGCCAGCAGCTTGGGAGTCCTGGGCTACACCTTC.